The clone carrying this T cell receptor beta chain was counted between two and nine times. The investigators amplified TCR beta CDR3 regions from RNA transcripts. An initial round of RT-PCR targeting the TCR CDR3 relied on the HTBI primer set. Using its own MiXCR run on the multiplex PCR reads, TCRdb lists one record per CDR3 protein. The data show approximately 610,000 distinct CDR3 sequences, 14% to 15% seen once. Diagnosis relied on clinical symptoms, serum thyroxine and TRAb, thyroid ultrasound and orbital computed tomography. About 10 ml fresh peripheral blood yielded the PBMCs. The CDR3 contains 17 residues. Trimming removed 0 bases at V and 0 bases at J, with 12 bases between. The V gene's germline CDR1 is LGHDT and CDR2 YNNKEL (reference sequence). This sample was included in a study of T cells in Graves' hyperthyroidism and ophthalmopathy.

The TCR comes from a woman in her thirties or forties with Graves' ophthalmopathy. Sequencing was carried out using blood. The V call is TRBV3-1, the J call TRBJ2-4; D possibly uses TRBD1 or TRBD2 (6 bases each). Here the CDR3 DNA reads TGTGCCAGCAGCCAAGATCGGGGGCCTCTAGCCAAAAACATTCAGTACTTC. This encodes CASSQDRGPLAKNIQYF.